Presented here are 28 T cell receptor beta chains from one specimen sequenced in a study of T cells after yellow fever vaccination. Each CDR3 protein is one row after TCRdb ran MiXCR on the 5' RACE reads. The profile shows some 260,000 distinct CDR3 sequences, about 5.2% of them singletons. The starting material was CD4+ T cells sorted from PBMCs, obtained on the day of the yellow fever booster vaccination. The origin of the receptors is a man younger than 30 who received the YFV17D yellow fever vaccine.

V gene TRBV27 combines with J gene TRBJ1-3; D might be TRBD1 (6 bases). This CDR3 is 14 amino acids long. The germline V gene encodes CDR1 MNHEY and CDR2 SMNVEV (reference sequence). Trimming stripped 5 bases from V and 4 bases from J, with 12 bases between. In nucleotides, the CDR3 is TGTGCCAGCAGTCAGGGGAGAGTAGGAAACACCATATATTTT. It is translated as CASSQGRVGNTIYF.

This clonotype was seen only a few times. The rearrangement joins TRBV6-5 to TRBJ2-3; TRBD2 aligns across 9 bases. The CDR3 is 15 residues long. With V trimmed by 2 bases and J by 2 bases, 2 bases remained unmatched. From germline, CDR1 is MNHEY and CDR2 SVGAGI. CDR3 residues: CASSYAGLATDTQYF. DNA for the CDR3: TGTGCCAGCAGTTACGCGGGACTAGCCACAGATACGCAGTATTTT.

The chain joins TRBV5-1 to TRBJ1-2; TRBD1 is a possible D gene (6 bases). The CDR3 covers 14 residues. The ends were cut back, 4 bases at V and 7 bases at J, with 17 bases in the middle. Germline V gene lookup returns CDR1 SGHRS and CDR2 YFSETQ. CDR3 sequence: CASSPTAGEGGYTF. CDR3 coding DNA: TGCGCCAGCAGCCCTACCGCAGGGGAGGGTGGCTACACCTTC.

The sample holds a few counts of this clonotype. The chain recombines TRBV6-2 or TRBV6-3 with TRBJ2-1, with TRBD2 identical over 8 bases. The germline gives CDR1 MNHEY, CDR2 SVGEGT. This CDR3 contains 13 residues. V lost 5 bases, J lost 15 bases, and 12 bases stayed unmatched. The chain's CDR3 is CASSSVAGTSPFF. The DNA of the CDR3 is TGTGCCAGCAGTAGTGTAGCGGGAACATCTCCGTTCTTC.

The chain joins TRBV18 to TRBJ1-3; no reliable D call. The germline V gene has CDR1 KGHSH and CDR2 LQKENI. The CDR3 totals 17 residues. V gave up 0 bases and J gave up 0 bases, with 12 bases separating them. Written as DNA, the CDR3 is TGTGCCAGCTCACCACCTTTTCAGGAGATCTCTGGAAACACCATATATTTT. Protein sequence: CASSPPFQEISGNTIYF.

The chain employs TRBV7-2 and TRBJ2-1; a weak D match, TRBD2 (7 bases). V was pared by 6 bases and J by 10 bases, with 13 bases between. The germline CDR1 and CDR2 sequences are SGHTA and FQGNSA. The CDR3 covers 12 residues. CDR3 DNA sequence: TGTGCCAGCAGATTACCGGGGGGCGAGCAGTTCTTC. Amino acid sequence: CASRLPGGEQFF.

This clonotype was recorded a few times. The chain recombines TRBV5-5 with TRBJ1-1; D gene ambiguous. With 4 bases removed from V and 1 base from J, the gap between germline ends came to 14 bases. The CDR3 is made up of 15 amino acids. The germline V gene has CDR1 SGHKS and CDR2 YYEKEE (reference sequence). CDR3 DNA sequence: TGTGCCAGCAGCCCGGACCTGGGTGGGAACACTGAAGCTTTCTTT. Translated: CASSPDLGGNTEAFF.

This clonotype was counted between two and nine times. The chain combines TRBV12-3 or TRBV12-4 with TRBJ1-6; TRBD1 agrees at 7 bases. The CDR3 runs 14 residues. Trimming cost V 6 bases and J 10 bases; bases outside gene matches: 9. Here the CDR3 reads CASRLTGTDSPLHF. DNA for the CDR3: TGTGCCAGCAGGCTGACAGGGACCGACTCACCCCTCCACTTT.

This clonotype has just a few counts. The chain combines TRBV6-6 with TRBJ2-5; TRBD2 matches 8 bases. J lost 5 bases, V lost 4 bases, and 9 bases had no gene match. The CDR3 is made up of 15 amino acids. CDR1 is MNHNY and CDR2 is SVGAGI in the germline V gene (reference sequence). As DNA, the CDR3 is TGTGCCAGCAGTTCCCCACTGACTAGCGTGGAGACCCAGTACTTC. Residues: CASSSPLTSVETQYF.

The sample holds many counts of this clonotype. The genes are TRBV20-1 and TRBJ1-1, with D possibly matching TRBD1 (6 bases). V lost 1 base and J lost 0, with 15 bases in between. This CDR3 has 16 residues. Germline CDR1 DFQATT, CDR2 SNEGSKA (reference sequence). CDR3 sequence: CSARGGTGNMNTEAFF. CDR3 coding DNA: TGCAGTGCTAGAGGGGGCACAGGGAACATGAACACTGAAGCTTTCTTT.

CDR3 DNA: TGCGCCAGCAGCTTGGATACAGGGATTGGCTCTGGAAACACCATATATTTT. Encoded protein: CASSLDTGIGSGNTIYF. The genes are TRBV5-1 and TRBJ1-3, with TRBD1 as a possible D gene (6 bases). The CDR3 is 17 residues long. The germline V gene encodes CDR1 SGHRS and CDR2 YFSETQ. Trimming took 0 bases from V and 0 from J, leaving 13 bases between them.

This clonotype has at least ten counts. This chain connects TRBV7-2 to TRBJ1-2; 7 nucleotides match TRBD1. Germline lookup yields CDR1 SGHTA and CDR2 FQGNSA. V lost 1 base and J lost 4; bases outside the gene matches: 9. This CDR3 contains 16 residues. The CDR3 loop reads CASSLVGGGLLYGYTF. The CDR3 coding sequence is TGTGCCAGCAGCTTAGTTGGAGGGGGCCTGCTCTATGGCTACACCTTC.

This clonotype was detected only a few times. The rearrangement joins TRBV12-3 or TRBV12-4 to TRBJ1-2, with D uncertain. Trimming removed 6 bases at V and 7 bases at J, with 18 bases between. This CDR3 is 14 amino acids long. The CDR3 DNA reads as TGTGCCAGCAGATCAAGGTCGTTGAGGTCTGGCTACACCTTC. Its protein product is CASRSRSLRSGYTF.

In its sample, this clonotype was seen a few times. In nucleotides, the CDR3 is TGTGCCAGCAGTCCCGGGACAGGCACACCTTTCCGGTATTTT. This encodes CASSPGTGTPFRYF. The chain combines TRBV2 with TRBJ2-3, with 8 bases matching TRBD1. Germline assignment: CDR1 SNHLY and CDR2 FYNNEI. The trim removed 5 bases at V and 14 bases at J, leaving 15 bases unmatched. This CDR3 spans 14 amino acids.

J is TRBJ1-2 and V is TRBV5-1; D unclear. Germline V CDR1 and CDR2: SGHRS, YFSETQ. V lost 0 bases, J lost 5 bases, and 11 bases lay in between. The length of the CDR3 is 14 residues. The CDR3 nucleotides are TGCGCCAGCAGCTTGGCGACGTCCGCTTATGGCTACACCTTC. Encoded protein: CASSLATSAYGYTF.

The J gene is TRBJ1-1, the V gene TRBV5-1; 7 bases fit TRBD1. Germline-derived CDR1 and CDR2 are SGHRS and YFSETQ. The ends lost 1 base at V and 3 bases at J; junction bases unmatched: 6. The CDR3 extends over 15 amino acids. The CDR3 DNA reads TGCGCCAGCAGCTTGACAGGGGCTATTCACACTGAAGCTTTCTTT. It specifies CASSLTGAIHTEAFF.

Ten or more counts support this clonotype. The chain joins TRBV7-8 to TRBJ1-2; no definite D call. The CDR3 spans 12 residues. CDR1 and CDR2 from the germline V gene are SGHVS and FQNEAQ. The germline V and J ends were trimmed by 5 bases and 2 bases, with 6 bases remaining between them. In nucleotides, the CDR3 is TGTGCCAGCAGCGGAAGCAACTATGGCTACACCTTC. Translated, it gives CASSGSNYGYTF.

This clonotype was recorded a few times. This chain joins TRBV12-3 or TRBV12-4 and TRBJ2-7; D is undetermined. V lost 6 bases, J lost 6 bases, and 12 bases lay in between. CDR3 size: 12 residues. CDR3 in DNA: TGTGCCAGCAGCCTCACCGGGCTCGAGCAGTACTTC. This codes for CASSLTGLEQYF.

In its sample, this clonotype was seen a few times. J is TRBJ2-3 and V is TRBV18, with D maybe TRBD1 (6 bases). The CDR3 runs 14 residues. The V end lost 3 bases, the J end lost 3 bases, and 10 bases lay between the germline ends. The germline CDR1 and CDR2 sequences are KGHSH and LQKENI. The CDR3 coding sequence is TGTGCCAGCTCACCGAGACAGGATACAGATACGCAGTATTTT. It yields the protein CASSPRQDTDTQYF.

The CDR3 region has the DNA TGTGCCAGCAGGGGCCTAGCGGGGGAGGGGCAAGAGACCCAGTACTTC. Amino acids: CASRGLAGEGQETQYF. The rearrangement links TRBV2 to TRBJ2-5, with TRBD2 matching 10 bases. Trimming took 6 bases from V and 2 from J; bases not matched to a gene: 9. This CDR3 spans 16 amino acids. CDR1 is SNHLY, CDR2 FYNNEI, per germline.

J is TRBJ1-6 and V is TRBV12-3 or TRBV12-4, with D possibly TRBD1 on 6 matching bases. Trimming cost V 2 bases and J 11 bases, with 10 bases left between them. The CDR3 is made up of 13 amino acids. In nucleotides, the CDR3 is TGTGCCAGCAGTTTAAGGGGGAGGGCACCCCTCCACTTT. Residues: CASSLRGRAPLHF.

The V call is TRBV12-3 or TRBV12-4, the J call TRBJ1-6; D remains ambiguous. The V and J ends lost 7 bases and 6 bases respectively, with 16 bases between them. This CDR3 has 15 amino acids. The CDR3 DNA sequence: TGTGCCAGCACCCAACGGGGAGTAGGTAATTCACCCCTCCACTTT. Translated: CASTQRGVGNSPLHF.

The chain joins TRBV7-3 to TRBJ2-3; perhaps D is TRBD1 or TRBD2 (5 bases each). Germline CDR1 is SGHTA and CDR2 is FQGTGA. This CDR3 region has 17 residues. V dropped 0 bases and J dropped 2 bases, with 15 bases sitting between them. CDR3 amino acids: CASSLTRDPTNTDTQYF. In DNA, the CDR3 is TGTGCCAGCAGCTTAACGAGGGACCCCACCAACACAGATACGCAGTATTTT.

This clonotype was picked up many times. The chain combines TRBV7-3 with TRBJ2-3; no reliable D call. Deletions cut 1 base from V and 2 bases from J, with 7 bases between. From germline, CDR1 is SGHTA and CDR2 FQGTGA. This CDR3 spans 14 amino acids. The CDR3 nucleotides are TGTGCCAGCAGCTTAAACTCCCACACAGATACGCAGTATTTT. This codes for CASSLNSHTDTQYF.

For the CDR3, the DNA is TGTGCCAGCAGCTTACCAGGGGCCTACTACAGCGAGCAGTACTTC. It codes for CASSLPGAYYSEQYF. The gene calls are TRBV11-1 and TRBJ2-7; tentative D call: TRBD1 (6 bases). The CDR3 extends over 15 amino acids. Germline CDR1 reads SGHAT; CDR2 reads FQDESV (reference sequence). V lost 2 bases and J lost 6, with 17 bases in between.

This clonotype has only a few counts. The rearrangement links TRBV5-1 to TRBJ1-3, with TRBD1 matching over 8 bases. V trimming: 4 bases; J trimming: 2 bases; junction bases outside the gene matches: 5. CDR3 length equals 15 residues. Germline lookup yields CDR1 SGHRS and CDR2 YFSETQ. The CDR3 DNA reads TGCGCCAGCAGCAAATTGACAGGGGCTGGAAACACCATATATTTT. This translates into CASSKLTGAGNTIYF. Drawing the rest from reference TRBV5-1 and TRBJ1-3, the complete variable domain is KAGVTQTPRYLIKTRGQQVTLSCSPISGHRSVSWYQQTPGQGLQFLFEYFSETQRNKGNFPGRFSGRQFSNSRSEMNVSTLELGDSALYLCASSKLTGAGNTIYFGEGSWLTVV.

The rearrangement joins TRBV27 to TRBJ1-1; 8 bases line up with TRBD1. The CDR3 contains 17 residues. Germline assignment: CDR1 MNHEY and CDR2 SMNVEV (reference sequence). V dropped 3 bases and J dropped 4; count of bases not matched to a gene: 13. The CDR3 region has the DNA TGTGCCAGCAGTTTTAGCCCCCAGGGGGCGCCTAGCACTGAAGCTTTCTTT. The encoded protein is CASSFSPQGAPSTEAFF.

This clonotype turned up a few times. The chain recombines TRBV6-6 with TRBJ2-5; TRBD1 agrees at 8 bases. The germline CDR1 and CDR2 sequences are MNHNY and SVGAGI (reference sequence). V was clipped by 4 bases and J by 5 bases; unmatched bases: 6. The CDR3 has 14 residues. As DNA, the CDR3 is TGTGCCAGCAGTTCCGGGACAGGCTGGGAGACCCAGTACTTC. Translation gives CASSSGTGWETQYF.